The next 9 T cell receptor beta chains were all read from a single sample in a study of vaccination effects on CD4 cells after COVID-19. The assay was immunoSEQ multiplex PCR, and TCRdb's table has in-frame clones only and misses some. The table includes around 66,000 clones, 74% detected once. Culture lasted about ten days before CD4+ T cell isolation. All study participants received two doses of BNT162b2 or mRNA-1273 vaccine. No antigen has been assigned to these receptors. Here the sequenced sample was CD4+ T cells from PBMCs cultured without peptide, taken after COVID-19 vaccination. The receptors were sampled from a human donor who received a COVID-19 vaccine.

The J gene is TRBJ1-6, the V gene TRBV5-1; 10 nucleotides line up with TRBD1. V gave up 0 bases and J gave up 10 bases; unmatched junction bases: 4. Germline CDR1 and CDR2: SGHRS and YFSETQ. This CDR3 comprises 15 residues. The CDR3 coding sequence is TGCGCCAGCAGCTTGGAGGGACAGGGGTACTCACCCCTCCACTTT. It specifies CASSLEGQGYSPLHF.

V gene TRBV24-1 combines with J gene TRBJ2-1; D possibly corresponds to TRBD2 (6 bases). Per germline, CDR1 KGHDR and CDR2 SFDVKD. This CDR3 contains 11 residues. The V gene lost 7 bases and the J gene lost 6 bases, with 6 bases spanning the gap. CDR3 region: CATRRGNEQFF. As DNA, the CDR3 is TGTGCCACCAGGCGGGGCAATGAGCAGTTCTTC.

V is TRBV6-5 and J is TRBJ2-2; maybe TRBD1 (6 bases). Trimming took off 6 bases at V and 5 bases at J, with 16 bases between the two ends. This CDR3 is built from 15 residues. Germline V gene lookup returns CDR1 MNHEY and CDR2 SVGAGI. The CDR3 loop is CASRSDRRETGELFF. The DNA for the CDR3 is TGTGCCAGCAGATCAGACAGGAGAGAAACCGGGGAGCTGTTTTTT.

The chain links TRBV24-1 to TRBJ1-2, with 8 bases lining up with TRBD1. The CDR3 length is 16 residues. Trimming removed 3 bases from V and 4 bases from J; junction bases left unmatched: 9. Germline V CDR1 and CDR2: KGHDR, SFDVKD. The CDR3 reads CATSDTRQGSGYGYTF. The CDR3 nucleotides read TGTGCCACCAGTGATACGAGACAGGGGAGTGGCTATGGCTACACCTTC.

Comments on this clone: At the DNA level, this CDR3 is encoded by other sequences in the same sample as well. The chain carries TRBV19 and TRBJ2-5; 7 bases fit TRBD1. Germline loops: CDR1 LNHDA, CDR2 SQIVND (reference sequence). Germline trimming cut 6 bases from V and 5 bases from J; bases unmatched to any gene: 6. The CDR3 loop spans 13 amino acids. In DNA, the CDR3 is TGTGCCAGTAGCAGGGACAGAGGGGAGACCCAGTACTTC. This translates into CASSRDRGETQYF.

The chain couples TRBV7-2 to TRBJ2-5; no clear D gene. The CDR3 spans 16 residues. V dropped 1 base and J dropped 2 bases, with 14 bases sitting between them. The V gene's germline CDR1 is SGHTA and CDR2 FQGNSA. CDR3 bases: TGTGCCAGCAGCTTAGTTCGAATGATTCGACAAGAGACCCAGTACTTC. This codes for CASSLVRMIRQETQYF.

This rearrangement joins TRBV3-1 (or the pseudogene TRBV3-2) to TRBJ1-2; D is possibly TRBD1 (6 bases). This CDR3 is 15 amino acids long. Germline CDR1 reads LGHDT; CDR2 reads YNNKEL (reference sequence). Trimming took 0 bases from V and 7 from J, leaving 15 bases between them. CDR3: CASSQEITGLGGYTF. Written as DNA, the CDR3 is TGTGCCAGCAGCCAAGAAATCACAGGGCTCGGTGGCTACACCTTC.

V is TRBV6-4 and J is TRBJ2-2; either TRBD1 or TRBD2 may fit D (6 bases each). Germline V lookup: CDR1 MRHNA, CDR2 SNTAGT. The V end lost 2 bases, the J end lost 8 bases, and 9 bases lay between the germline ends. The CDR3 is made up of 13 amino acids. DNA for the CDR3: TGTGCCAGCAGTGACCGGGGGCAAGGGGAGCTGTTTTTT. Amino acids: CASSDRGQGELFF.

The chain carries TRBV4-1 and TRBJ1-5; D not certain. The CDR3 consists of 16 residues. Trimming stripped 0 bases from V and 0 bases from J, with 9 bases between. Looked up from germline, CDR1 is MGHRA and CDR2 is YSYEKL. The CDR3 coding sequence is TGCGCCAGCAGCCAAGAGAGGACGGGTAGCAATCAGCCCCAGCATTTT. This gives the protein CASSQERTGSNQPQHF.